The sequence of this T cell receptor (beta chain) was determined in a study of CD8+ T cells in alopecia areata. Across the study: A 6-month off-drug phase came after tofacitinib, which had lasted 6 to 18 months.

The CDR3 length is 13 residues. Trimming removed 0 bases from V and 2 bases from J, with 5 bases in between. Looked up from germline, CDR1 is MGHRA and CDR2 is YSYEKL. The authors extracted RNA and reverse transcribed it into cDNA as the sequencing template. Sequencing was performed with immunoSEQ multiplex PCR; in TCRdb, only in-frame clones are kept and a portion is missing. The sample lists some 150,000 clones; approximately 86% were seen once. The treatment was: oral pan-JAK inhibitor, 5-10 mg twice daily. Lesional scalp punch biopsies and peripheral blood came from alopecia areata patients. Cell sorting on a FACSAria was used to separate CD4+ and CD8+ T cells from the PBMCs.

This TCR was sampled from a human donor with alopecia areata. Sequencing used CD8+ T cells sorted from blood, obtained at week 4, from a patient treated with tofacitinib. This chain uses TRBV4-1 with TRBJ2-7, with unresolved D. The CDR3 sequence is CASSQDGAYEQYF. As DNA, the CDR3 is TGCGCCAGCAGCCAAGATGGGGCCTACGAGCAGTACTTC.